This T cell receptor beta chain originates from a study of T cell responses to AZD1222 COVID-19 vaccine. Study-level points and caveats: Repertoire sampling was restricted to post-peak T cell response timepoints. Among spike-specific TCRs, nearly half reportedly target unmutated variant regions.

Libraries were prepared by immunoSEQ multiplex PCR; TCRdb keeps only in-frame clonotypes and omits some of them. The sample gives about 84,000 clones, 86% of which show up once; about 6% is in the top ten. This CDR3 spans 13 amino acids. The germline CDR1 and CDR2 sequences are MNHEY and SMNVEV (reference sequence). Trimming pared 5 bases from V and 5 bases from J, leaving 12 bases between. Points on this clone: Antigen unknown.

The sample here was peripheral blood, taken 28 days after the second AZD1222 dose. This receptor was identified in an adult who received the AZD1222 COVID-19 vaccine. The V gene is TRBV27, the J gene TRBJ1-1, with a weak D call TRBD1 (6 bases). The CDR3 DNA follows: TGTGCCAGCAGTCCCACAGGGCAAACTGAAGCTTTCTTT. Its translation is CASSPTGQTEAFF.